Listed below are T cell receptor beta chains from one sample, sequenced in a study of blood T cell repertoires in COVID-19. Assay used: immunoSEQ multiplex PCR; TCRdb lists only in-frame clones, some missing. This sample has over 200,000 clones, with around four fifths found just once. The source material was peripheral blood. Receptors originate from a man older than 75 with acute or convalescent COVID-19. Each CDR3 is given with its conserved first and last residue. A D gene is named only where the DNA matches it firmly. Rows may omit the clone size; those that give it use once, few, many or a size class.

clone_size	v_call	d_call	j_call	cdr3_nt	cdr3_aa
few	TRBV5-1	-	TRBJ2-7	TGCGCCAGCAGGGTAGCGGCGGGAATCTTCTACGAGCAGTACTTC	CASRVAAGIFYEQYF
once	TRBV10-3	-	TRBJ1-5	TGTGCCATCGGGTCCGGGGGGGAGAGCAATCAGCCCCAGCATTTT	CAIGSGGESNQPQHF
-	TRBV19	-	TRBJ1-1	TGTGCCAGTAGTATAAGGGGAATTAACATGAACACTGAAGCTTTCTTT	CASSIRGINMNTEAFF
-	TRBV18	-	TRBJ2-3	TGTGCCAGCTCACTATTAACAGATACGCAGTATTTT	CASSLLTDTQYF
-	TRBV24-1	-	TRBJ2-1	TGTGCCACCTTTATAACCGGGGGATCGGGTGGGCAGTTCTTC	CATFITGGSGGQFF
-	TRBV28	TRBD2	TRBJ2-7	TGTGCCAGCAGCCAGACCGGGACTAGCGGGGGAAACTCCTACGAGCAGTACTTC	CASSQTGTSGGNSYEQYF
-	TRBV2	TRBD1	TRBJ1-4	TGTGCCAGCAGAGCCGTTTTTGGGACAGGAGAATCGAATGAAAAACTGTTTTTT	CASRAVFGTGESNEKLFF
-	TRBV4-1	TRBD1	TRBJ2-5	TGCGCCAGCAGCCAGGCGGACAGGGTGAACCAAGAGACCCAGTACTTC	CASSQADRVNQETQYF
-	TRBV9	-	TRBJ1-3	TGTGCCAGCAGCGCCTACGACGGCGGGGGTAACACCATATATTTT	CASSAYDGGGNTIYF
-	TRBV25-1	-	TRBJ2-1	TGTGCCAGCAGTGAACAAGGGGTATGGAATGAGCAGTTCTTC	CASSEQGVWNEQFF
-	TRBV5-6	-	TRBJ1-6	TGTGCCAGCAGAAGCTGGGCTCCAGATTTCTCACCCCTCCACTTT	CASRSWAPDFSPLHF
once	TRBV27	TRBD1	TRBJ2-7	TGTGCCACCATACACGCTTTGGGGACAGGATACGAGCAGTACTTC	CATIHALGTGYEQYF
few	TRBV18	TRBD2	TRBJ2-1	TGTGCCAGCTCACCAACCGCTAGCGGAACCTACAATGAGCAGTTCTTC	CASSPTASGTYNEQFF
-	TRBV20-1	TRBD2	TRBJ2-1	TGCAGTGCTAGTTCCTCTGGGACTAGCGGGAGCTGGGTGTCGTATGAGCAGTTCTTC	CSASSSGTSGSWVSYEQFF
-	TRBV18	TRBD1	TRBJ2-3	TGTGCCAGCTCACCACCCGGGACAGGGAGTACAGATACGCAGTATTTT	CASSPPGTGSTDTQYF
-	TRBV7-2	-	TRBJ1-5	TGTGCCAGCAGCCAGGGAAGCACCAATCAGCCCCAGCATTTT	CASSQGSTNQPQHF
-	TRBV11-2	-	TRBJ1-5	TGTGCCAGCAGCTTAGATCACGGTCAGCCCCAGCATTTT	CASSLDHGQPQHF
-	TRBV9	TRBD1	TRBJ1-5	TGTGCCAGCAGCGTTGGACAGGGGGGGCAGCCCCAGCATTTT	CASSVGQGGQPQHF
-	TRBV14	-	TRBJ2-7	TGTGCCAGCAGCCAGGGATTAGTGGGGAGGTACGAGCAGTACTTC	CASSQGLVGRYEQYF
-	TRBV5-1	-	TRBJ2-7	TGCGCCAGCAGCTTGACCCCGGACACTGGGGCCTACGAGCAGTACTTC	CASSLTPDTGAYEQYF
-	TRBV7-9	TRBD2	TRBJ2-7	TGTGCCAGCAGCTTAGGACTAGCGGGGATTTCCTACGAGCAGTACTTC	CASSLGLAGISYEQYF
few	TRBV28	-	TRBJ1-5	TGTGCCAGCAGGGAAAAACAGGGAATAAATCAGCCCCAGCATTTT	CASREKQGINQPQHF
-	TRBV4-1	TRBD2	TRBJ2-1	TGCGCCAGCAGCCAAGATGGGACTAGCAGCGACAATGAGCAGTTCTTC	CASSQDGTSSDNEQFF
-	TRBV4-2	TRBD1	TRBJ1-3	TGTGCCAGCAGCCACGGGACAGGGAAGTTGGAGTCTGGAAACACCATATATTTT	CASSHGTGKLESGNTIYF
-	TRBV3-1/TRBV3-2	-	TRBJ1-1	TGTGCCAGCAGCCAAGCGGTGTGGTCTGAAGCTTTCTTT	CASSQAVWSEAFF
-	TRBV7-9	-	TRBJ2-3	TGTGCCAGCAGCTGGGCTAGCAGCACAGATACGCAGTATTTT	CASSWASSTDTQYF
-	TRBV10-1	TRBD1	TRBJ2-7	TGCGCCAGCGGGCAGGGGGCGGGAGAGCAGTACTTC	CASGQGAGEQYF
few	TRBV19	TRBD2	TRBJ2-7	TGTGCCAGCAAGACTAGCGGTACCTACGAGCAGTACTTC	CASKTSGTYEQYF
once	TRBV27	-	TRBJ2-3	TGTGCCAGCAGTTCCCAACCTGACATACGCACAGATACGCAGTATTTT	CASSSQPDIRTDTQYF
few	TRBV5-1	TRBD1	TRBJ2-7	TGCGCCAGCAAGGTAGGGACAGGGGCTTCGCGGGAGCAGTACTTC	CASKVGTGASREQYF
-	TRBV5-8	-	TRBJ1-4	TGTGCCAGCAGCTTCCCTGCAACTAATGAAAAACTGTTTTTT	CASSFPATNEKLFF
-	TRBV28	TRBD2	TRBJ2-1	TGTGCCAGCAGTTCACAAGGACTAGCGGGGGGATACAATGAGCAGTTCTTC	CASSSQGLAGGYNEQFF
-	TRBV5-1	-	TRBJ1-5	TGCGCCAGCAGCTTGGACAGGTACCAGCCCCAGCATTTT	CASSLDRYQPQHF